The 13 T cell receptor beta chains below come from one sample, sequenced in a study of T cells in Graves' hyperthyroidism and ophthalmopathy. Amplified TCR beta CDR3 regions came from RNA transcripts. During a first-round RT-PCR of the TCR CDR3, the HTBI primer set was used. MiXCR was run by TCRdb on the multiplex PCR reads, yielding one entry per CDR3 protein. The data show about 360,000 distinct CDR3 sequences, with 25% seen just once and 73% held by the top ten. The sequenced sample consisted of blood. The receptor set was obtained from a man aged 50 to 60 with Graves' hyperthyroidism.

This chain connects TRBV2 to TRBJ2-7; possibly TRBD1 for D (6 bases). Trimming removed 7 bases from V and 0 bases from J, with 13 bases in between. The CDR3 contains 14 residues. Germline V gene sequence: CDR1 SNHLY, CDR2 FYNNEI. CDR3: CASTRDIHSYEQYF. The CDR3 nucleotides read TGTGCCAGCACCCGGGACATCCACTCCTACGAGCAGTACTTC.

This clonotype was observed many times. The chain links TRBV11-1 to TRBJ2-2; D unclear. This CDR3 is built from 17 residues. The V gene lost 1 base and the J gene lost 4 bases, with 16 bases spanning the gap. Germline CDR1 SGHAT, CDR2 FQDESV (reference sequence). The chain's CDR3 is CASSLVLGKKGTGELFF. The CDR3 DNA reads as TGTGCCAGCAGCTTAGTGCTTGGGAAAAAGGGCACCGGGGAGCTGTTTTTT. The whole variable domain, filled in from reference TRBV11-1 and TRBJ2-2, reads EAEVAQSPRYKITEKSQAVAFWCDPISGHATLYWYRQILGQGPELLVQFQDESVVDDSQLPKDRFSAERLKGVDSTLKIQPAELGDSAMYLCASSLVLGKKGTGELFFGEGSRLTVL.

This chain links TRBV2 with TRBJ2-7; D gene uncertain. The CDR3 spans 12 residues. Germline V gene sequence: CDR1 SNHLY, CDR2 FYNNEI. Trimming took off 4 bases at V and 3 bases at J, with 7 bases between the two ends. The chain's CDR3 is CASSVLGYEQYF. In nucleotides, the CDR3 is TGTGCCAGCAGTGTACTCGGCTACGAGCAGTACTTC.

The rearrangement uses TRBV10-3 and TRBJ2-1; 13 nucleotides line up with TRBD2. The CDR3 length is 13 residues. V lost 7 bases and J lost 9; bases outside the gene matches: 3. The germline gives CDR1 ENHRY, CDR2 SYGVKD. This chain's CDR3 is CAIKGLAGAEQFF. The CDR3 DNA reads as TGTGCCATCAAAGGACTAGCGGGAGCTGAGCAGTTCTTC.

This clonotype was seen repeatedly, ten times or more. This chain uses TRBV28 with TRBJ2-7; TRBD2 aligns across 9 bases. The germline V gene encodes CDR1 MDHEN and CDR2 SYDVKM. J lost 1 base, V lost 4 bases, and 2 bases had no gene match. The CDR3 is 14 amino acids. CDR3 in DNA: TGTGCCAGCAGTTGGACTAGCGAATCCTACGAGCAGTACTTC. Its protein product is CASSWTSESYEQYF. Combining the CDR3 with reference TRBV28 and TRBJ2-7 gives the whole variable domain DVKVTQSSRYLVKRTGEKVFLECVQDMDHENMFWYRQDPGLGLRLIYFSYDVKMKEKGDIPEGYSVSREKKERFSLILESASTNQTSMYLCASSWTSESYEQYFGPGTRLTVT.

This clonotype appeared a few times. The chain uses TRBV30 and TRBJ2-2, with D perhaps matching TRBD2 (6 bases). Germline V gene lookup returns CDR1 GTSNPN and CDR2 SVGIG (reference sequence). The CDR3 totals 15 residues. Between the trimmed V and J ends, which lost 3 bases and 5 bases, there was a span of 16 bases. The CDR3 reads CAWSPVWGETGELFF. The CDR3 region has the DNA TGTGCCTGGAGCCCGGTGTGGGGGGAGACCGGGGAGCTGTTTTTT.

In this sample, this clonotype turned up a few times. This rearrangement joins TRBV4-2 to TRBJ2-7; D is possibly TRBD2 (5 bases). Germline lookup yields CDR1 LGHNA and CDR2 YNFKEQ. The CDR3 length is 15 residues. Trimming removed 0 bases from V and 3 bases from J, with 12 bases in between. Here the CDR3 DNA reads TGTGCCAGCAGCCAAGAGACTACGCGGGTCTACGAGCAGTACTTC. Translation: CASSQETTRVYEQYF.

V is TRBV18 and J is TRBJ2-7; D is unclear. The CDR3 sequence is 14 residues long. Germline CDR1 is KGHSH and CDR2 is LQKENI. Trimming left V 2 bases short and J 1 base short, with 9 bases between. DNA for the CDR3: TGTGCCAGCTCACCAGGGGTCGGATCCTACGAGCAGTACTTC. This gives the protein CASSPGVGSYEQYF.

This clonotype appeared a few times. CDR3 region: CASSYSESGSVHEQFF. DNA of the CDR3: TGTGCCAGCAGTTATTCAGAAAGCGGGAGCGTTCATGAGCAGTTCTTC. The gene calls are TRBV6-1 and TRBJ2-1, with 8 bases that match TRBD2. J gave up 8 bases and V 5 bases, and 14 bases lay outside the gene matches. The CDR3 is 16 amino acids. The germline CDR1 and CDR2 sequences are MNHNS and SASEGT.

The chain combines TRBV29-1 with TRBJ2-7, with D hard to call. Between the trimmed V and J ends, which lost 1 base and 3 bases, there was a span of 7 bases. The germline gives CDR1 SQVTM, CDR2 ANQGSEA. The CDR3 length is 12 residues. CDR3 DNA sequence: TGCAGCGTTGAAGCGGAGAACTACGAGCAGTACTTC. It encodes CSVEAENYEQYF.

The chain couples TRBV7-9 to TRBJ2-2; a weak D match, TRBD2 (6 bases). CDR1 is SEHNR, CDR2 FQNEAQ, per germline (reference sequence). V dropped 6 bases and J dropped 4 bases, with 12 bases sitting between them. The length of the CDR3 is 14 residues. This chain's CDR3 is CASSKRESTGELFF. The CDR3 coding sequence is TGTGCCAGCAGTAAACGGGAGAGCACCGGGGAGCTGTTTTTT.

V gene TRBV20-1 combines with J gene TRBJ2-1, with a possible D match to TRBD2 (6 bases). This CDR3 has 11 amino acids. Germline lookup yields CDR1 DFQATT and CDR2 SNEGSKA (reference sequence). V was clipped by 6 bases and J by 10 bases, with 13 bases between them. CDR3 nucleotides: TGCAGTGCCAGACTAGTGAGAGAGCAGTTCTTC. This sequence encodes CSARLVREQFF.

The sample holds a few counts of this clonotype. The rearrangement uses TRBV7-2 and TRBJ2-1; D may be TRBD1 or TRBD2 (5 bases each). V was cut by 0 bases and J by 5 bases, with 17 bases left in between. This CDR3 is 17 amino acids long. The V gene's germline CDR1 is SGHTA and CDR2 FQGNSA. This CDR3 is CASSLARCGRGNNEQFF. DNA for the CDR3: TGTGCCAGCAGCTTAGCGCGTTGCGGCCGGGGCAACAATGAGCAGTTCTTC.